The 20 T cell receptor beta chains presented below share a single source sample, sequenced in a study of T cells after somatic rescue of genetic block. TCRdb's table, derived via immunoSEQ multiplex PCR, lists solely in-frame clones and lacks some. This table holds around 100,000 clones, about 90% found once. Specimen: peripheral blood mononuclear cells (PBMCs). These receptors came from a woman aged 18 to 35.

The J gene is TRBJ2-1, the V gene TRBV7-9, with 10 bases identical to TRBD2. CDR3 length: 16 residues. CDR1 and CDR2 (germline): SEHNR, FQNEAQ (reference sequence). V trimming: 5 bases; J trimming: 1 base; junction bases outside the gene matches: 5. The CDR3 region has the DNA TGTGCCAGCAGCAATGGGACTAGCGAGTCCTACAATGAGCAGTTCTTC. Translating gives CASSNGTSESYNEQFF.

A remark on this clone: One junction end does not reproduce the germline sequence, and a read error may be involved. The chain combines TRBV15 with TRBJ1-2; D might be TRBD1 (6 bases). The CDR3 has 14 residues. Per the germline V gene, CDR1 is LNHNV and CDR2 is YYDKDF (reference sequence). CDR3 amino acids: CATSRGTANYGYTF. Written as DNA, the CDR3 is TGTGCCACCAGCAGAGGGACAGCTAATTATGGCTACACCTTC. Full variable domain (outside the CDR3, taken from reference TRBV15 and TRBJ1-2): DAMVIQNPRYQVTQFGKPVTLSCSQTLNHNVMYWYQQKSSQAPKLLFHYYDKDFNNEADTPDNFQSRRPNTSFCFLDIRSPGLGDTAMYLCATSRGTANYGYTFGSGTRLTVV.

This clone occurred once. The junction departs from the called germline gene at one end, perhaps through a read error. The chain couples TRBV9 to TRBJ2-5; no definite D call. The CDR3 extends over 14 amino acids. The germline CDR1 and CDR2 sequences are SGDLS and YYNGEE. CDR3 sequence reads: CASSVGLDHETQYF. The DNA for the CDR3 is TGTGCCAGCAGCGTAGGGCTTGACCATGAGACCCAGTACTTC.

The CDR3 bases are TGTGCCAGCAGTTACCCTCGGGGCGGAGTCTATGGCTACACCTTC. Its protein product is CASSYPRGGVYGYTF. J is TRBJ1-2 and V is TRBV6-5; D is perhaps TRBD1 (5 bases). V was shortened by 2 bases and J by 4 bases, with 14 bases between the two germline ends. Germline V gives CDR1 MNHEY, CDR2 SVGAGI. The CDR3 sequence is 15 residues long.

The genes are TRBV7-8 and TRBJ1-2; 8 nucleotides match TRBD1. CDR1 and CDR2 (germline): SGHVS, FQNEAQ. The CDR3 spans 14 residues. V gave up 1 base and J gave up 8 bases; unmatched junction bases: 6. As DNA, the CDR3 is TGTGCCAGCAGCTTAGTCCAGGGGGCGGGAGGCTACACCTTC. Encoded protein: CASSLVQGAGGYTF. The full variable domain, its missing parts supplied by reference TRBV7-8 and TRBJ1-2, is GAGVSQSPRYKVAKRGQDVALRCDPISGHVSLFWYQQALGQGPEFLTYFQNEAQLDKSGLPSDRFFAERPEGSVSTLKIQRTQQEDSAVYLCASSLVQGAGGYTFGSGTRLTVV.

CDR3 in DNA: TGTGCCAGCAGAAGTACCAGGGACACTGAAGCTTTCTTT. This encodes CASRSTRDTEAFF. This chain joins TRBV6-5 and TRBJ1-1; possibly TRBD1 for D (5 bases). Trimming stripped 6 bases from V and 3 bases from J, with 11 bases between. The CDR3 totals 13 residues. Germline loops: CDR1 MNHEY, CDR2 SVGAGI.

The chain links TRBV4-1 to TRBJ2-5; D may correspond to TRBD1 or TRBD2 (5 bases each). Germline V gene lookup returns CDR1 MGHRA and CDR2 YSYEKL. The CDR3 contains 14 residues. V was cut by 0 bases and J by 5 bases, with 10 bases left in between. Here the CDR3 reads CASSQESEGETQYF. CDR3 bases: TGCGCCAGCAGCCAAGAATCAGAGGGGGAGACCCAGTACTTC.

This rearrangement joins TRBV5-1 to TRBJ2-5, with D tentatively TRBD2 (5 bases). The length of the CDR3 is 14 residues. Germline V CDR1 and CDR2: SGHRS, YFSETQ. Trimming stripped 4 bases from V and 5 bases from J, with 15 bases between. CDR3 loop: CASSPGPSGETQYF. The DNA for the CDR3 is TGCGCCAGCAGCCCTGGACCTTCGGGGGAGACCCAGTACTTC.

This chain connects TRBV11-2 to TRBJ1-1, with D unresolved. Germline CDR1 and CDR2: SGHAT and FQNNGV. V shed 1 base and J shed 8 bases, with 8 bases lying between them. The CDR3 is 12 amino acids. CDR3 region: CASSLAPIEAFF. CDR3 bases: TGTGCCAGCAGCTTAGCTCCCATCGAAGCTTTCTTT.

J is TRBJ2-5 and V is TRBV19; D tentatively reads TRBD1 or TRBD2 (6 bases each). Germline V gene data show CDR1 as LNHDA and CDR2 as SQIVND (reference sequence). The V and J ends lost 5 bases and 4 bases respectively, with 17 bases between them. CDR3 length equals 15 residues. CDR3 sequence (DNA): TGTGCCAGTAGTGAGGATTGGGGGGCGGGAGAGACCCAGTACTTC. Translating it yields CASSEDWGAGETQYF. Supplemented by reference TRBV19 and TRBJ2-5, the full variable domain reads DGGITQSPKYLFRKEGQNVTLSCEQNLNHDAMYWYRQDPGQGLRLIYYSQIVNDFQKGDIAEGYSVSREKKESFPLTVTSAQKNPTAFYLCASSEDWGAGETQYFGPGTRLLVL.

The chain carries TRBV9 and TRBJ2-7; tentative D call: TRBD1 (5 bases). This CDR3 is 15 amino acids long. Germline V CDR1 and CDR2: SGDLS, YYNGEE. V shed 0 bases and J shed 0 bases, with 10 bases lying between them. The CDR3 sequence is CASSVAPQASYEQYF. In nucleotides, the CDR3 is TGTGCCAGCAGCGTAGCTCCACAGGCCTCCTACGAGCAGTACTTC.

V gene TRBV6-6 combines with J gene TRBJ2-3; 7 bases line up with TRBD2. V lost 6 bases, J lost 5 bases, and 5 bases stayed unmatched. Germline assignment: CDR1 MNHNY and CDR2 SVGAGI (reference sequence). This CDR3 is built from 13 residues. CDR3 nucleotides: TGTGCCAGCAGCTCTTCTAGCGGAGATACGCAGTATTTT. This encodes CASSSSSGDTQYF.

The rearrangement uses TRBV27 and TRBJ2-7; D gene uncertain. CDR3 length: 10 amino acids. CDR1 is MNHEY, CDR2 SMNVEV, per germline (reference sequence). With 8 bases removed from V and 4 bases from J, the gap between germline ends came to 6 bases. The DNA for the CDR3 is TGTGCCAGCGGGCTATACGAGCAGTACTTC. Amino acids: CASGLYEQYF.

This clone has a single count. The rearrangement links TRBV7-2 to TRBJ1-6, with D perhaps matching TRBD1 (6 bases). This CDR3 comprises 16 residues. Germline CDR1 is SGHTA and CDR2 is FQGNSA. V was cut by 2 bases and J by 7 bases, with 15 bases left in between. This CDR3 reads CASSLITGKLNSPLHF. CDR3 DNA sequence: TGTGCCAGCAGCTTAATTACAGGGAAATTGAATTCACCCCTCCACTTT.

The chain has TRBV7-7 and TRBJ2-2; TRBD2 matches 10 bases. The V segment lost 5 bases and the J segment 1 base; nucleotides outside the gene matches: 4. This CDR3 has 16 residues. Germline CDR1 SSHAT, CDR2 FNYEAQ (reference sequence). CDR3 amino acids: CASSATSGVNTGELFF. CDR3 DNA: TGTGCCAGCAGCGCTACTAGCGGGGTGAACACCGGGGAGCTGTTTTTT.

V gene TRBV5-6 combines with J gene TRBJ1-4; the D gene is possibly TRBD1 (6 bases). Germline-derived CDR1 and CDR2 are SGHDT and YYEEEE. The CDR3 is 16 amino acids. V lost 4 bases and J 5 bases, leaving 18 bases between the germline ends. The DNA of the CDR3 is TGTGCCAGCAGCGCGACAAGGGACATCGGGAATGAAAAACTGTTTTTT. It translates to CASSATRDIGNEKLFF. Combining the CDR3 with reference TRBV5-6 and TRBJ1-4 gives the whole variable domain DAGVTQSPTHLIKTRGQQVTLRCSPKSGHDTVSWYQQALGQGPQFIFQYYEEEERQRGNFPDRFSGHQFPNYSSELNVNALLLGDSALYLCASSATRDIGNEKLFFGSGTQLSVL.

The chain carries TRBV28 and TRBJ2-3; 7 positions match TRBD2. Trimming took 3 bases from V and 6 from J; bases not matched to a gene: 0. The CDR3 runs to 12 residues. CDR1 and CDR2 from the germline V gene are MDHEN and SYDVKM. The CDR3: CASSLGGDTQYF. For the CDR3, the DNA is TGTGCCAGCAGTTTGGGAGGGGATACGCAGTATTTT. The whole variable domain, remainder taken from reference TRBV28 and TRBJ2-3, is DVKVTQSSRYLVKRTGEKVFLECVQDMDHENMFWYRQDPGLGLRLIYFSYDVKMKEKGDIPEGYSVSREKKERFSLILESASTNQTSMYLCASSLGGDTQYFGPGTRLTVL.

The chain has TRBV11-1 and TRBJ1-2, with D tentatively TRBD1 (5 bases). Trimming took off 0 bases at V and 4 bases at J, with 9 bases between the two ends. This CDR3 is 14 amino acids long. Germline-derived CDR1 and CDR2 are SGHAT and FQDESV (reference sequence). The DNA for the CDR3 is TGTGCCAGCAGCTTAGCGGAAGGGGCCTATGGCTACACCTTC. Its translation: CASSLAEGAYGYTF.

The chain is built from TRBV5-4 and TRBJ1-1; no clear D. CDR1 SGHNT and CDR2 YYREEE come from the germline V gene (reference sequence). The CDR3 spans 14 residues. V lost 4 bases, J lost 4 bases, and 14 bases lay in between. The CDR3 is CASSPGSKVTEAFF. The CDR3 DNA follows: TGTGCCAGCAGCCCGGGGTCGAAGGTCACTGAAGCTTTCTTT. The full variable domain, rest sourced from reference TRBV5-4 and TRBJ1-1, is ETGVTQSPTHLIKTRGQQVTLRCSSQSGHNTVSWYQQALGQGPQFIFQYYREEENGRGNFPPRFSGLQFPNYSSELNVNALELDDSALYLCASSPGSKVTEAFFGQGTRLTVV.

The V and J genes are TRBV5-4 and TRBJ2-3; 7 bases are a match to TRBD1. The CDR3 has 12 residues. Per germline, CDR1 SGHNT and CDR2 YYREEE (reference sequence). The CDR3 nucleotides read TGTGCTACACAGGGGCTGACAGATACGCAGTATTTT. Its protein product is CATQGLTDTQYF.